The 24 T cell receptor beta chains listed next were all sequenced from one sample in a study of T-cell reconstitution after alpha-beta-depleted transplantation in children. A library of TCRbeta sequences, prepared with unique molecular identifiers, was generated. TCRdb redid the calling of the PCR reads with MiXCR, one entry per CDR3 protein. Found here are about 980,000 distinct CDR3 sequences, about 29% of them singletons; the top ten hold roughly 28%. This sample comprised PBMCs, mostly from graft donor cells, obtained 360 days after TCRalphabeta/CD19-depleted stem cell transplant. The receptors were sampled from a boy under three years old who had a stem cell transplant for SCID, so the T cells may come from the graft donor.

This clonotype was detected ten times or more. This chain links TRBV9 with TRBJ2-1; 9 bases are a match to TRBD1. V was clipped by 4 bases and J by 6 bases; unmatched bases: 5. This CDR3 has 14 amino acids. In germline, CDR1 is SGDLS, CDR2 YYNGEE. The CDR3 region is CASSQQGARNEQFF. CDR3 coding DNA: TGTGCCAGCAGCCAACAGGGGGCGCGCAATGAGCAGTTCTTC.

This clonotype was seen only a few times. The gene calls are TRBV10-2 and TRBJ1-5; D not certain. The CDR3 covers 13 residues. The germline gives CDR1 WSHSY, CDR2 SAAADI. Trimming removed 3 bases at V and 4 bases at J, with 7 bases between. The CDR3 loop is CASSEGKNQPQHF. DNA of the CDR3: TGCGCCAGCAGTGAAGGAAAAAATCAGCCCCAGCATTTT.

CDR3 sequence (DNA): TGTGCCAGCAGTGCTCAGTTAAACTCCTACAATGAGCAGTTCTTC. Translated: CASSAQLNSYNEQFF. The rearrangement joins TRBV2 to TRBJ2-1; D gene uncertain. In germline, CDR1 is SNHLY, CDR2 FYNNEI. V shed 4 bases and J shed 0 bases, with 10 bases lying between them. The CDR3 is 15 residues long.

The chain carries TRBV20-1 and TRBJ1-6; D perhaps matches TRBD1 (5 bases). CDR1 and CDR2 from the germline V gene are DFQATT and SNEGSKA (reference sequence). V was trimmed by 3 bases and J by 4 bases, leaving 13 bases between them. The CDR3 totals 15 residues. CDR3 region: CSASGGGAYNSPLHF. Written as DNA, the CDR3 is TGCAGTGCTAGTGGAGGAGGGGCTTATAATTCACCCCTCCACTTT.

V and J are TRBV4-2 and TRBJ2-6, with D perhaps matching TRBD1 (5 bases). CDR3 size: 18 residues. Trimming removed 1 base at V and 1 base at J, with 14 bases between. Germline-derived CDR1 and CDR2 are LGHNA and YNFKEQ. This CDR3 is CASSQVGTPGSGANVLTF. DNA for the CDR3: TGTGCCAGCAGCCAAGTGGGAACCCCAGGGTCTGGGGCCAACGTCCTGACTTTC.

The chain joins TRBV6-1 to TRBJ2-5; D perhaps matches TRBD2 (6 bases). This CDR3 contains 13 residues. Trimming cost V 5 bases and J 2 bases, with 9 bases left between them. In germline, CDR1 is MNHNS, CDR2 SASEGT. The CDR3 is CASSRGMQETQYF. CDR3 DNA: TGTGCCAGCAGTCGGGGGATGCAAGAGACCCAGTACTTC.

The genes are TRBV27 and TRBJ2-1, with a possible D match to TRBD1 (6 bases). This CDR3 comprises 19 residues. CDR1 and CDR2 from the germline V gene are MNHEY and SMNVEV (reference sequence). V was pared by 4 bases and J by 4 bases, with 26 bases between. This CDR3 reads CASSSQGNGTPEEYNEQFF. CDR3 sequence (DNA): TGTGCCAGCAGTTCTCAAGGAAATGGGACACCGGAGGAGTACAATGAGCAGTTCTTC.

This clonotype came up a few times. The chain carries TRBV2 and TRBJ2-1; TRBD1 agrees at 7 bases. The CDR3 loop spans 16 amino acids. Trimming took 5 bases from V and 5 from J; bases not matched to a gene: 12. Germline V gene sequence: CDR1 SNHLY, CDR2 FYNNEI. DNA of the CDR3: TGTGCCAGCAGTACAAGAACCGGGACAGACAACAATGAGCAGTTCTTC. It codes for CASSTRTGTDNNEQFF.

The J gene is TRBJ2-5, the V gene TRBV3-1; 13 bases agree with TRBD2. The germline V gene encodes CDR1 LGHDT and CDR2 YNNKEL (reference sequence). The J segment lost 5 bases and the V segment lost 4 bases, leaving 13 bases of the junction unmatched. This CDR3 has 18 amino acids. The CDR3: CASSLRPGLAGLWETQYF. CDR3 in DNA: TGTGCCAGCAGCCTTAGACCGGGACTAGCGGGGTTGTGGGAGACCCAGTACTTC.

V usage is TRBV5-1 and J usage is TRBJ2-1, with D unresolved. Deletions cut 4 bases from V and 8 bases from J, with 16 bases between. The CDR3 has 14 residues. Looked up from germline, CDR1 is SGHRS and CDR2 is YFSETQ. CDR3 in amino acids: CASSPVGSNYEQFF. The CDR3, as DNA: TGCGCCAGCAGCCCCGTAGGTTCGAATTATGAGCAGTTCTTC. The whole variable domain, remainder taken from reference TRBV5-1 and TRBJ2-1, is KAGVTQTPRYLIKTRGQQVTLSCSPISGHRSVSWYQQTPGQGLQFLFEYFSETQRNKGNFPGRFSGRQFSNSRSEMNVSTLELGDSALYLCASSPVGSNYEQFFGPGTRLTVL.

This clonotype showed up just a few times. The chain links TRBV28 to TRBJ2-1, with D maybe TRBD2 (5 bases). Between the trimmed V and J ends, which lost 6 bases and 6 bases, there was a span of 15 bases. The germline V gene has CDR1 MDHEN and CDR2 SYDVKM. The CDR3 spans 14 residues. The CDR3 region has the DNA TGTGCCAGCAGCCCACATAACGGACTCAATGAGCAGTTCTTC. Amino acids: CASSPHNGLNEQFF.

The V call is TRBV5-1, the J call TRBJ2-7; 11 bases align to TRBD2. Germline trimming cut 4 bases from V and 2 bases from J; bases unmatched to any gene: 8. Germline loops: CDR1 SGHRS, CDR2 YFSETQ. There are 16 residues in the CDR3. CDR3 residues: CASSLTSGGLAYEQYF. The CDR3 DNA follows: TGCGCCAGCAGCCTCACTAGCGGGGGCCTCGCCTACGAGCAGTACTTC.

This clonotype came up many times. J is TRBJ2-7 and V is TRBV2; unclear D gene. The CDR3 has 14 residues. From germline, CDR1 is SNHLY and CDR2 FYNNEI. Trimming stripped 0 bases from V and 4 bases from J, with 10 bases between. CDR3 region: CASSEALYRYEQYF. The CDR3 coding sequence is TGTGCCAGCAGTGAAGCGCTTTATAGGTACGAGCAGTACTTC.

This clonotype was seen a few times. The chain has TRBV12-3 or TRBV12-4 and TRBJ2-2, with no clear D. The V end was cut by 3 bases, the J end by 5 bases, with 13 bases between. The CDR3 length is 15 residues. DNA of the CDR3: TGTGCCAGCAGTTTCAAGGGTCCTATTACCGGGGAGCTGTTTTTT. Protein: CASSFKGPITGELFF.

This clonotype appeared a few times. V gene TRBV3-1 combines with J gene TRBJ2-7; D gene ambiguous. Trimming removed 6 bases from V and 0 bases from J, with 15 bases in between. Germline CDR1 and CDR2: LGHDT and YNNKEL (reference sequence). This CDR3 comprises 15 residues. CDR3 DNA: TGTGCCAGCAGTCCCCGCCAGCGTGGCTCCTACGAGCAGTACTTC. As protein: CASSPRQRGSYEQYF.

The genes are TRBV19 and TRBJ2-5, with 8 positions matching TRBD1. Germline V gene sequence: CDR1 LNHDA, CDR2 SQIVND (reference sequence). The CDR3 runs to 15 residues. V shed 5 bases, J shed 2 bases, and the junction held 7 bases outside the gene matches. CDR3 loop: CASSSQGVKQETQYF. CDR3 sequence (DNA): TGTGCCAGTAGTTCACAGGGGGTAAAGCAAGAGACCCAGTACTTC.

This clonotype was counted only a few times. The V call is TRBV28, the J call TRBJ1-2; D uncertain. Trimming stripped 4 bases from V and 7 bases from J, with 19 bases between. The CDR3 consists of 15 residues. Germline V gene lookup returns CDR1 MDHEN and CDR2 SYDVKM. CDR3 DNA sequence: TGTGCCAGCAGTTCGCATCCTACCCTGCTGGGTGGCTACACCTTC. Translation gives CASSSHPTLLGGYTF.

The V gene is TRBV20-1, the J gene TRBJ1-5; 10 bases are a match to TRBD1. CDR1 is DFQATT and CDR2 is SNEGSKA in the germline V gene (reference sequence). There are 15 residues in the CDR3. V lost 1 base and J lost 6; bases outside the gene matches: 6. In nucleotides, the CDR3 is TGCAGTGCTAGAGGGGGGACAGGGGTAGTTCAGCCCCAGCATTTT. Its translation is CSARGGTGVVQPQHF.

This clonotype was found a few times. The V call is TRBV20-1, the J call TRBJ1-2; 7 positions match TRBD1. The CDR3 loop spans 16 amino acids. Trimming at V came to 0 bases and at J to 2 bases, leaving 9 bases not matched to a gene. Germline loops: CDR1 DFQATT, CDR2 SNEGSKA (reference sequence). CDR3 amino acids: CSARDPQGRPNYGYTF. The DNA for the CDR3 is TGCAGTGCTAGAGACCCACAGGGGAGGCCCAACTATGGCTACACCTTC.

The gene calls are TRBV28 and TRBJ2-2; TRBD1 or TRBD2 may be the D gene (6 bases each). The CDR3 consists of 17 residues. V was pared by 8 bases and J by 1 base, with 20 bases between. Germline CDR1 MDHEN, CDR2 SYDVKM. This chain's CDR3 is CASGPGRGRGNTGELFF. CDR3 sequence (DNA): TGTGCCAGCGGACCCGGACGGGGGCGGGGGAACACCGGGGAGCTGTTTTTT.

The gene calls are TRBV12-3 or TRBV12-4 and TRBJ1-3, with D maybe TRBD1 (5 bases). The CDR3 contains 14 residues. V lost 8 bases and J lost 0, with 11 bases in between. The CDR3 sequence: CASATDYSGNTIYF. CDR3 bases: TGTGCCAGCGCGACAGATTACTCTGGAAACACCATATATTTT.

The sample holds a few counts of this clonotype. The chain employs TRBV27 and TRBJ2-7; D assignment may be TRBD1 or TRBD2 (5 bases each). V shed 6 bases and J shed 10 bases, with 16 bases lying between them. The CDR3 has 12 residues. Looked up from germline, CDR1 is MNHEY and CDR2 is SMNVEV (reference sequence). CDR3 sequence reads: CASSLLPGPQYF. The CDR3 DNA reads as TGTGCCAGCAGCCTCTTGCCGGGGCCCCAGTACTTC.

The CDR3 DNA follows: TGTGCCAGCAGCTTGAGGTCTACTCCCTACGAGCAGTACTTC. This translates into CASSLRSTPYEQYF. The rearrangement links TRBV7-2 to TRBJ2-7; D is unclear. V lost 3 bases, J lost 2 bases, and 11 bases lay in between. CDR1 is SGHTA and CDR2 is FQGNSA in the germline V gene. This CDR3 comprises 14 residues.

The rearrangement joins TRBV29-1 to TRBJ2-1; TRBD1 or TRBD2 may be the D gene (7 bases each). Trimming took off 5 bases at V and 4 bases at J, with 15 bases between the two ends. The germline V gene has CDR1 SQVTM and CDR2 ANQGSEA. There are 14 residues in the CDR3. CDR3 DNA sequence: TGCAGCGTTACGGGTCAGGGGGGGTACAATGAGCAGTTCTTC. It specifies CSVTGQGGYNEQFF.